These T cell receptor beta chains were read from a single sample in a study of blood T cell repertoires in COVID-19. Measured with immunoSEQ multiplex PCR; TCRdb has only the in-frame clones, and not every one. The sample carries 150,000 to 250,000 clones, roughly 82% recorded once. Sequencing input: PBMCs or T cells enriched from blood (not recorded which). The source of these receptors is a man between 40 and 49 years old who had recovered from COVID-19. Each CDR3 is given without its conserved first and last residue. Each record gives: CDR3 protein, V gene.

ASSLAGIYEQF TRBV7-2
ASRANRGNKSNNEKLF TRBV12-2
ASSKGPGYTDTQY TRBV21-1
ASRLTGDNSPLH TRBV28
ASSQDLGSGNTIY TRBV4-1
ASSARTGGYNSPLH TRBV2
ASSFAYSYEQY TRBV7-9
ASSRTGTDTQY TRBV14
ASRQARNTEAF TRBV2
ASSLRGDSGNTIY TRBV4-1
ASSLEGGLDNEQF TRBV5-5
ASSVVVAGGWNEQF TRBV9
ASSVLWTSGRAWETQY TRBV9
ASSLASVGGYNEQF TRBV7-6
ASSADRESTEAF TRBV9
ASSLDRDSNSPLH TRBV5-1
ASSLTAGTSRDTQY TRBV7-3
ASSSGTGNTGELF TRBV5-1
ASSLEAGSEQY TRBV5-6
ASSYRLRERYGYT TRBV6-6
AISQDRLGTSGSNEQF TRBV10-3
ASGRENGLGYT TRBV25-1
ASSIEGSVFTGELF TRBV2
ASSGHPSSYNEQF TRBV9
ASSPTGSETQY TRBV7-3
ASSWRPRDTEAF TRBV7-2
ASRGLGQIHYEQY TRBV27
ASSLDGGAYNEQF TRBV7-3